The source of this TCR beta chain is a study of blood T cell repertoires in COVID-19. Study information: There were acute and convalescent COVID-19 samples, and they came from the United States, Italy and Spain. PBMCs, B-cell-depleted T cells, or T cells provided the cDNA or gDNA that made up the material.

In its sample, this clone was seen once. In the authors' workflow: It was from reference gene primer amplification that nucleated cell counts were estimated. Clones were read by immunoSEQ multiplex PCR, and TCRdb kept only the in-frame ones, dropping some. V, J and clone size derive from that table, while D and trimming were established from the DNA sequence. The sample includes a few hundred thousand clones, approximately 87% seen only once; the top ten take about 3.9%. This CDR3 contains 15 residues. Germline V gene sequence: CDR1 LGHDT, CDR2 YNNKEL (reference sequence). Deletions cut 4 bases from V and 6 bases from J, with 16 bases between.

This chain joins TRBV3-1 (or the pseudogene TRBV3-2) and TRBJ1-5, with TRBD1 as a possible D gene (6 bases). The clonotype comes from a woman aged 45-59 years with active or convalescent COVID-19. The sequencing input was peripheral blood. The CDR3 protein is CASSPTTGSTQPQHF. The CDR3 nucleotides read TGTGCCAGCAGCCCGACGACAGGTTCGACTCAGCCCCAGCATTTT.